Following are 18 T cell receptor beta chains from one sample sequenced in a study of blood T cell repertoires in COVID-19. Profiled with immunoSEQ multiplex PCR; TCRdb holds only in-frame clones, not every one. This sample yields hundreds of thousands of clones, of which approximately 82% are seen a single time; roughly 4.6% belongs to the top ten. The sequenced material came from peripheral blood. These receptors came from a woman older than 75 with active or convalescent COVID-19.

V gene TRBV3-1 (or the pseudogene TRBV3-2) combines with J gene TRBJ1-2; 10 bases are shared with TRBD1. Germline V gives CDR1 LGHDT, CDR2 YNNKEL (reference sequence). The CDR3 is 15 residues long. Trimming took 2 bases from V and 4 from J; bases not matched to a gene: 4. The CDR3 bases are TGTGCCAGCAGCCAAACCCGGACAGGGGGCTATGGCTACACCTTC. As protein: CASSQTRTGGYGYTF.

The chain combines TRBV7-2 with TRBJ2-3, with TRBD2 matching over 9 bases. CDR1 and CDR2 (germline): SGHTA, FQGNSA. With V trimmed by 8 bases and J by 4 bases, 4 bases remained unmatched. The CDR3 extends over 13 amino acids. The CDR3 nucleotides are TGTGCCAGCGCGGGAGGGCCCGCAGATACGCAGTATTTT. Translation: CASAGGPADTQYF.

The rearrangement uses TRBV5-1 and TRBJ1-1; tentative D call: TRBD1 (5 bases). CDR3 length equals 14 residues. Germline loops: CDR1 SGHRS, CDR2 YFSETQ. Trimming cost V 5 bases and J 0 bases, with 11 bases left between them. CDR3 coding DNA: TGCGCCAGCAGTGGGACTAACATGAACACTGAAGCTTTCTTT. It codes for CASSGTNMNTEAFF.

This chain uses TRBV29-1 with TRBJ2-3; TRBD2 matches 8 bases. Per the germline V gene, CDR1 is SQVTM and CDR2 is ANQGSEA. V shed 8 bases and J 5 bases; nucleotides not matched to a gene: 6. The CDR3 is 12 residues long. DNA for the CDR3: TGCAGCTCGGGGGGGCAGTTAGATACGCAGTATTTT. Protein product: CSSGGQLDTQYF.

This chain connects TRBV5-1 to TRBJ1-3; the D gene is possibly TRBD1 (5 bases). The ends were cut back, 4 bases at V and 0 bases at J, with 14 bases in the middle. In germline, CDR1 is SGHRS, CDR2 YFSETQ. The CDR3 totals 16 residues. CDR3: CASSQMGLDSGNTIYF. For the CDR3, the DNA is TGCGCCAGCAGCCAAATGGGACTGGACTCTGGAAACACCATATATTTT.

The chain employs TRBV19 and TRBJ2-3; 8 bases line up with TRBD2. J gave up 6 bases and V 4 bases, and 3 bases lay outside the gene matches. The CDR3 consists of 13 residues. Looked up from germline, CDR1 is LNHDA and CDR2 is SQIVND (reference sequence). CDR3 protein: CASSNRGGDTQYF. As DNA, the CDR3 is TGTGCCAGTAGTAACCGGGGGGGTGATACGCAGTATTTT.

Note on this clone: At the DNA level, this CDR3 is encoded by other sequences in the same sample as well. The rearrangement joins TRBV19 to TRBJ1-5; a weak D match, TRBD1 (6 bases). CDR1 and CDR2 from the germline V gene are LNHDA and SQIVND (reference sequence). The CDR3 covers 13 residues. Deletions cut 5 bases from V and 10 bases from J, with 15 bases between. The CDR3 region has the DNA TGTGCCAGTAGTTACGGACAGTTCAGACCCCAGCATTTT. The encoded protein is CASSYGQFRPQHF.

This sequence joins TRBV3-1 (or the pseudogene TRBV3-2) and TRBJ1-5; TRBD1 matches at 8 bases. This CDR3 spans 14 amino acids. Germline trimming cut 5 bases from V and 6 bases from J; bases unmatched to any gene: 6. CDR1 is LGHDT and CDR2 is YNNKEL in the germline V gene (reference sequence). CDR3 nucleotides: TGTGCCAGCAGCTCAGGGGGCACGGGTCAGCCCCAGCATTTT. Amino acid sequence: CASSSGGTGQPQHF.

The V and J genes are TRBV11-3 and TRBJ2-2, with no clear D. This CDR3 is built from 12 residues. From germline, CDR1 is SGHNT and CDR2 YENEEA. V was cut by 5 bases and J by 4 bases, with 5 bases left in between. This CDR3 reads CASSPTTGELFF. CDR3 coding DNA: TGTGCCAGCAGCCCTACCACCGGGGAGCTGTTTTTT.

In nucleotides, the CDR3 is TGCGCCAGCAGCTCTAGCGGGAGCGCGAATGAGCAGTTCTTC. It specifies CASSSSGSANEQFF. The chain is built from TRBV5-1 and TRBJ2-1; 10 bases map to TRBD2. Looked up from germline, CDR1 is SGHRS and CDR2 is YFSETQ. V gave up 3 bases and J gave up 7 bases; unmatched junction bases: 4. CDR3 length: 14 amino acids.

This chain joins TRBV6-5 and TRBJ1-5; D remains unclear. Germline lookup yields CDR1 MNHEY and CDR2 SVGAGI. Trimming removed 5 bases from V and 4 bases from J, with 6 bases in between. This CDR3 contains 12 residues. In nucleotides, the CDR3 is TGTGCCAGCAGTAGACTAAATCAGCCCCAGCATTTT. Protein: CASSRLNQPQHF.

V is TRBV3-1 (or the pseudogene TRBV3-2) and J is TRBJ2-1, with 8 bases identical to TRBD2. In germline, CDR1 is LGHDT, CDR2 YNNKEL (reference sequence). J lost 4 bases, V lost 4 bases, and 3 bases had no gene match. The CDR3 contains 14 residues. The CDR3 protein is CASSPTSAYNEQFF. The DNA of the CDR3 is TGTGCCAGCAGCCCGACTAGCGCTTACAATGAGCAGTTCTTC.

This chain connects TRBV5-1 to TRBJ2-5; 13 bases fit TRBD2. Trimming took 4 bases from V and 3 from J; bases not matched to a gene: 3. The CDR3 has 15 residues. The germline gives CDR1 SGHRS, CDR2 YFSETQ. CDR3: CASSRGTSGEETQYF. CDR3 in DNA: TGCGCCAGCAGCCGCGGGACTAGCGGGGAAGAGACCCAGTACTTC.

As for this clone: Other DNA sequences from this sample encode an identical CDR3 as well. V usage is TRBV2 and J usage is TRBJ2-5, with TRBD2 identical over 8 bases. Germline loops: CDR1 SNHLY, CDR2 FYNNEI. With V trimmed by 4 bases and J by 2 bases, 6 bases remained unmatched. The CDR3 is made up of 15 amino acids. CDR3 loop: CASSGTSGSQETQYF. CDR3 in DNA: TGTGCCAGCAGTGGTACTAGCGGTTCTCAAGAGACCCAGTACTTC.

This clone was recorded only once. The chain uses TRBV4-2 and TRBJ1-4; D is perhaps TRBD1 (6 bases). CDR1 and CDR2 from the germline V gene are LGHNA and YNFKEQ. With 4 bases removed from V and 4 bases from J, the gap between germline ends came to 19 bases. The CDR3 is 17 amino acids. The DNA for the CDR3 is TGTGCCAGCAGCCGAAAACAGGGACCCCACAATAATGAAAAACTGTTTTTT. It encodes CASSRKQGPHNNEKLFF.

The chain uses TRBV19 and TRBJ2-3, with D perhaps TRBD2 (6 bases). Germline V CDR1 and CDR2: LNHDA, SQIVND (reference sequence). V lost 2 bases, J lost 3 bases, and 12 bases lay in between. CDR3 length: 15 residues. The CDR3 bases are TGTGCCAGTAGTATATCGGGTGGAGGGACAGATACGCAGTATTTT. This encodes CASSISGGGTDTQYF.

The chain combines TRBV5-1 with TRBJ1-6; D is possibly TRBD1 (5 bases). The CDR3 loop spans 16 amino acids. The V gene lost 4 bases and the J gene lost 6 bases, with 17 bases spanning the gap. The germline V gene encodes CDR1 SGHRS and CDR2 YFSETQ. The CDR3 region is CASSLEQDQINSPLHF. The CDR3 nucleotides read TGCGCCAGCAGCCTGGAACAGGACCAAATTAATTCACCCCTCCACTTT.

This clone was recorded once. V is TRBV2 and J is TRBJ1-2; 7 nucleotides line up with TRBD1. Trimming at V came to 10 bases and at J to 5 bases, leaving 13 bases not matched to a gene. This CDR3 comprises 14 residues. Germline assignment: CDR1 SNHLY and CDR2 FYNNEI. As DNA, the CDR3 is TGTGCCACCACTCCCGGACAGGTACAATATGGCTACACCTTC. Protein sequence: CATTPGQVQYGYTF. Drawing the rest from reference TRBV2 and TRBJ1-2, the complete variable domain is EPEVTQTPSHQVTQMGQEVILRCVPISNHLYFYWYRQILGQKVEFLVSFYNNEISEKSEIFDDQFSVERPDGSNFTLKIRSTKLEDSAMYFCATTPGQVQYGYTFGSGTRLTVV.